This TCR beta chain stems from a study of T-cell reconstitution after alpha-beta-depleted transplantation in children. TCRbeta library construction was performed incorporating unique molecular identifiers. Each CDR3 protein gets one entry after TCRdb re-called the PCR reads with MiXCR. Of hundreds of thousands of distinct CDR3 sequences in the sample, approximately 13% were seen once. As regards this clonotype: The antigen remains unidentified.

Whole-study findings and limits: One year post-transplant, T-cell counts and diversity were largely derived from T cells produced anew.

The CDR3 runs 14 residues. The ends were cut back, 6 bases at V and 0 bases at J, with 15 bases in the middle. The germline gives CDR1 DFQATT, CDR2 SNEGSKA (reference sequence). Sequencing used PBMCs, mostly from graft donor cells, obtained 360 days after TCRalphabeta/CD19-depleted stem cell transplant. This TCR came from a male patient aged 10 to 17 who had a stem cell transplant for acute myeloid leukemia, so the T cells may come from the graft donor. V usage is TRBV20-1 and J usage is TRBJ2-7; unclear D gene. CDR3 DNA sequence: TGCAGTGCGAGACTGGCGGCAGGCTCCTACGAGCAGTACTTC. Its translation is CSARLAAGSYEQYF.